The clone carrying this T cell receptor beta chain has at least ten counts. CDR3 length: 16 residues. V lost 0 bases and J 1 base, leaving 12 bases between the germline ends. Germline loops: CDR1 MNHEY, CDR2 SVGEGT. This specimen belongs to a study of Graves' ophthalmopathy and Graves' hyperthyroidism. Scientists amplified the TCR beta CDR3 regions from RNA transcripts. In the first round, RT-PCR was carried out with HTBI primers, and a multiplex PCR formed the second round. One entry per CDR3 protein results from TCRdb running MiXCR on the multiplex PCR reads. The sample holds approximately 410,000 distinct CDR3 sequences, less than 20% seen once.

The sample taken for sequencing was peripheral blood. This chain connects TRBV6-2 or TRBV6-3 to TRBJ1-1; no clear D. The clonotype originates from a woman aged 18-29 years with stable Graves' hyperthyroidism. In DNA form, the CDR3 reads TGTGCCAGCAGTTACTCGAGTTCCCAGACGAACACTGAAGCTTTCTTT. This codes for CASSYSSSQTNTEAFF.